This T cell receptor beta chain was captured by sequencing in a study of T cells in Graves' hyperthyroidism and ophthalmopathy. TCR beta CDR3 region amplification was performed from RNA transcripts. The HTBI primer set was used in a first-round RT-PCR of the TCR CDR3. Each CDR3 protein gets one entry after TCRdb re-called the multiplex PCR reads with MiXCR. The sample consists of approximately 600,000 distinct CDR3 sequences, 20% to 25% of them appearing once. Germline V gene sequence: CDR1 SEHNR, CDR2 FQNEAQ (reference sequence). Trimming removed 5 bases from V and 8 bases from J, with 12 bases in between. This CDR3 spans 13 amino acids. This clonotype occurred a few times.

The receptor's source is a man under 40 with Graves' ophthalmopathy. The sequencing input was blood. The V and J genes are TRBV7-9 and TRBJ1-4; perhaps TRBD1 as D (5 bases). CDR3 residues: CASSPRDSEKLFF. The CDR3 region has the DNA TGTGCCAGCAGCCCACGGGACTCCGAAAAACTGTTTTTT.